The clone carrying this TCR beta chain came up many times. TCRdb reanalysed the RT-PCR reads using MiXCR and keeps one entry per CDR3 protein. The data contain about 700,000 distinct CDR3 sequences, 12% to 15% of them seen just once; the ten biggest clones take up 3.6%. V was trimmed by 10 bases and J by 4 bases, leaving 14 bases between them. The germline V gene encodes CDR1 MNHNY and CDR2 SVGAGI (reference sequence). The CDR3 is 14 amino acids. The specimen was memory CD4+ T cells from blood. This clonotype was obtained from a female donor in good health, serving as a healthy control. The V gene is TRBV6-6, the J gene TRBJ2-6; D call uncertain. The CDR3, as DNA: TGTGCCACCCTTCTAACTTCCGGGGCCAACGTCCTGACTTTC. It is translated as CATLLTSGANVLTF.